Following are 26 T cell receptor beta chains from one sample sequenced in a study of T-cell reconstitution after alpha-beta-depleted transplantation in children. Using unique molecular identifiers, the investigators prepared the TCRbeta library. TCRdb re-analysed the PCR reads in MiXCR, keeping a single row per CDR3 protein. The table lists about 220,000 distinct CDR3 sequences, approximately 15% of them singletons. Source: PBMCs, mostly from graft donor cells, taken 360 days after TCRalphabeta/CD19-depleted stem cell transplant. The receptor set was obtained from a male patient between 2 and 10 years old who had a stem cell transplant for acute lymphoblastic leukemia, so the T cells may come from the graft donor.

This clonotype has more than one count but fewer than ten. The V and J genes are TRBV12-3 or TRBV12-4 and TRBJ1-3, with 7 bases aligning to TRBD1. The ends lost 6 bases at V and 4 bases at J; junction bases unmatched: 6. The CDR3 length is 14 residues. As DNA, the CDR3 is TGTGCCAGCAGGCCTACAGGGGAAGGAAACACCATATATTTT. It specifies CASRPTGEGNTIYF.

This clonotype has a count of ten or more. The chain combines TRBV6-5 with TRBJ1-2; D unclear. This CDR3 has 13 amino acids. Germline-derived CDR1 and CDR2 are MNHEY and SVGAGI. Trimming took off 2 bases at V and 2 bases at J, with 6 bases between the two ends. In DNA form, the CDR3 reads TGTGCCAGCAGTTACGGACGGAACTATGGCTACACCTTC. Encoded protein: CASSYGRNYGYTF.

J is TRBJ2-1 and V is TRBV7-8, with TRBD2 matching 11 bases. V gave up 3 bases and J gave up 3 bases; unmatched junction bases: 4. The CDR3 extends over 16 amino acids. Germline V gives CDR1 SGHVS, CDR2 FQNEAQ. In DNA form, the CDR3 reads TGTGCCAGCAGCTTCCTTCTAGCGGGAGGCTACAATGAGCAGTTCTTC. As protein: CASSFLLAGGYNEQFF. Full variable domain (remainder filled in from reference TRBV7-8 and TRBJ2-1): GAGVSQSPRYKVAKRGQDVALRCDPISGHVSLFWYQQALGQGPEFLTYFQNEAQLDKSGLPSDRFFAERPEGSVSTLKIQRTQQEDSAVYLCASSFLLAGGYNEQFFGPGTRLTVL.

This clonotype showed up just a few times. V gene TRBV12-3 or TRBV12-4 combines with J gene TRBJ2-4, with D possibly TRBD1 on 6 matching bases. V was pared by 6 bases and J by 8 bases, with 17 bases between. This CDR3 is built from 14 residues. The DNA for the CDR3 is TGTGCCAGCAGGACCTCCGGGACAATGGACATTCAGTACTTC. Amino acid sequence: CASRTSGTMDIQYF.

This clonotype was counted at least ten times. The chain has TRBV15 and TRBJ1-1; D gene ambiguous. This CDR3 region has 13 residues. Germline assignment: CDR1 LNHNV and CDR2 YYDKDF (reference sequence). V lost 0 bases, J lost 4 bases, and 6 bases lay in between. CDR3 amino acids: CATSRDQATEAFF. The CDR3 nucleotides read TGTGCCACCAGCAGAGATCAGGCCACTGAAGCTTTCTTT.

This clonotype was seen a few times. V usage is TRBV7-2 and J usage is TRBJ2-1; D is undetermined. This CDR3 is 12 amino acids long. The germline gives CDR1 SGHTA, CDR2 FQGNSA. V gave up 5 bases and J gave up 4 bases, with 6 bases separating them. The CDR3 loop is CASSIFYNEQFF. CDR3 sequence (DNA): TGTGCCAGCAGCATTTTTTACAATGAGCAGTTCTTC.

This clonotype was recorded a few times. J is TRBJ2-7 and V is TRBV21-1; the table's D call TRBD1 went unverified against the DNA. TRBV21-1 is termed a pseudogene. This CDR3 comprises 16 residues. Written as DNA, the CDR3 is TGTGCCAGCAGCTCGCCCGGTGGGGCCAAGGTATACGAGCAGTACTTC. Its translation: CASSSPGGAKVYEQYF.

This clonotype was counted between two and nine times. The V and J genes are TRBV27 and TRBJ2-7; 8 bases fit TRBD1. J was trimmed by 2 bases and V by 3 bases; bases with no gene match: 6. This CDR3 has 15 amino acids. Per the germline V gene, CDR1 is MNHEY and CDR2 is SMNVEV (reference sequence). The CDR3 protein is CASSLAAGGPYEQYF. CDR3 coding DNA: TGTGCCAGCAGTTTGGCGGCAGGGGGCCCCTACGAGCAGTACTTC.

The chain has TRBV12-3 or TRBV12-4 and TRBJ2-1; no firm D call. The V end was cut by 5 bases, the J end by 4 bases, with 15 bases between. This CDR3 comprises 15 residues. The DNA for the CDR3 is TGTGCCAGCAGTCCATCCGAAGGACGTTACAATGAGCAGTTCTTC. Its protein is CASSPSEGRYNEQFF.

V is TRBV4-1 and J is TRBJ2-4; 10 bases map to TRBD2. Germline V gene data show CDR1 as MGHRA and CDR2 as YSYEKL. The CDR3 sequence is 15 residues long. Unmatched junction bases numbered 10, after V lost 6 bases and J lost 8 bases. The CDR3 DNA is TGCGCCAGCAGTCCAAGATCTAGCGGGGGACACATTCAGTACTTC. Protein sequence: CASSPRSSGGHIQYF.

The V and J genes are TRBV5-4 and TRBJ1-1; TRBD1 is a possible D gene (5 bases). From germline, CDR1 is SGHNT and CDR2 YYREEE (reference sequence). The CDR3 is 12 residues long. V was shortened by 2 bases and J by 7 bases, with 9 bases between the two germline ends. The CDR3 DNA is TGTGCCAGCAGCTTACAGGACCTTGAAGCTTTCTTT. Translation gives CASSLQDLEAFF.

This clonotype was seen only a few times. The chain recombines TRBV20-1 with TRBJ1-1, with unresolved D. The CDR3 length is 14 residues. Between the trimmed V and J ends, which lost 5 bases and 5 bases, there was a span of 18 bases. Germline CDR1 and CDR2: DFQATT and SNEGSKA (reference sequence). The CDR3 reads CSAPHKGMVTEAFF. In DNA, the CDR3 is TGCAGTGCTCCACACAAGGGAATGGTTACTGAAGCTTTCTTT.

The chain is built from TRBV12-3 or TRBV12-4 and TRBJ1-4; maybe TRBD1 (6 bases). The CDR3 is 16 residues long. With 0 bases removed from V and 0 bases from J, the gap between germline ends came to 8 bases. CDR3 nucleotide sequence: TGTGCCAGCAGTTTAGCCCGGACAGCAACTAATGAAAAACTGTTTTTT. Its protein is CASSLARTATNEKLFF.

J is TRBJ2-5 and V is TRBV28; 13 nucleotides match TRBD2. The germline V gene encodes CDR1 MDHEN and CDR2 SYDVKM. V trimming: 5 bases; J trimming: 5 bases; junction bases outside the gene matches: 5. The CDR3 consists of 15 residues. The CDR3 nucleotides are TGTGCCAGCAGTCCCCGACTAGCGGGAGGCGAGACCCAGTACTTC. This encodes CASSPRLAGGETQYF.

The chain employs TRBV15 and TRBJ2-3; 8 bases fit TRBD2. The V gene's germline CDR1 is LNHNV and CDR2 YYDKDF (reference sequence). The CDR3 contains 14 residues. V lost 8 bases, J lost 2 bases, and 6 bases stayed unmatched. CDR3 nucleotide sequence: TGTGCCACCCGGGGGGGACCCTCCACAGATACGCAGTATTTT. Protein: CATRGGPSTDTQYF.

Only a few counts were recorded for this clonotype. The rearrangement links TRBV7-8 to TRBJ2-2; D gene uncertain. Trimming took 2 bases from V and 5 from J, leaving 12 bases between them. This CDR3 is 15 amino acids long. In germline, CDR1 is SGHVS, CDR2 FQNEAQ. The DNA for the CDR3 is TGTGCCAGCAGCTTATCCCTACCTGAAACCGGGGAGCTGTTTTTT. The encoded protein is CASSLSLPETGELFF.

The rearrangement joins TRBV9 to TRBJ1-3; maybe TRBD1 (5 bases). This CDR3 spans 15 amino acids. Trimming stripped 0 bases from V and 2 bases from J, with 9 bases between. Looked up from germline, CDR1 is SGDLS and CDR2 is YYNGEE. The CDR3 region is CASSVESGAGNTIYF. The CDR3 DNA is TGTGCCAGCAGCGTAGAGTCGGGGGCTGGAAACACCATATATTTT. Drawing the rest from reference TRBV9 and TRBJ1-3, the complete variable domain is DSGVTQTPKHLITATGQRVTLRCSPRSGDLSVYWYQQSLDQGLQFLIQYYNGEERAKGNILERFSAQQFPDLHSELNLSSLELGDSALYFCASSVESGAGNTIYFGEGSWLTVV.

This chain connects TRBV7-8 to TRBJ1-1; the D is unclear. V was clipped by 4 bases and J by 1 base, with 7 bases between them. This CDR3 contains 13 residues. CDR1 and CDR2 (germline): SGHVS, FQNEAQ. The CDR3 DNA reads as TGTGCCAGCAGCTCTACACGGAACACTGAAGCTTTCTTT. Amino acid sequence: CASSSTRNTEAFF.

The rearrangement uses TRBV11-2 and TRBJ2-6; 9 bases are shared with TRBD1. Trimming removed 5 bases from V and 5 bases from J; junction bases left unmatched: 10. There are 17 residues in the CDR3. Germline V lookup: CDR1 SGHAT, CDR2 FQNNGV. The CDR3 DNA sequence: TGTGCCAGCAGCCCACAGGGGGCGGGTAGCTGGGCCAACGTCCTGACTTTC. Protein sequence: CASSPQGAGSWANVLTF.

V gene TRBV7-2 combines with J gene TRBJ2-3; 7 bases agree with TRBD1. Per the germline V gene, CDR1 is SGHTA and CDR2 is FQGNSA. V shed 0 bases, J shed 0 bases, and the junction held 18 bases outside the gene matches. The CDR3 spans 21 residues. The CDR3 loop is CASSLAVWFRDSPTSTDTQYF. CDR3 DNA sequence: TGTGCCAGCAGCTTAGCCGTTTGGTTTAGGGACAGCCCCACTAGCACAGATACGCAGTATTTT.

This chain links TRBV7-3 with TRBJ1-5, with TRBD1 identical over 9 bases. The germline V gene has CDR1 SGHTA and CDR2 FQGTGA. The CDR3 spans 14 residues. Trimming took 5 bases from V and 5 from J; bases not matched to a gene: 4. The CDR3 DNA sequence: TGTGCCAGCAGCATAAGACAGGGGGATCAGCCCCAGCATTTT. Residues: CASSIRQGDQPQHF.

This clonotype showed up many times. The chain recombines TRBV20-1 with TRBJ2-1; 7 nucleotides align to TRBD1. The CDR3 is made up of 16 amino acids. Unmatched junction bases numbered 12, after V lost 3 bases and J lost 4 bases. In germline, CDR1 is DFQATT, CDR2 SNEGSKA (reference sequence). CDR3 in amino acids: CSARSLNRGPYNEQFF. CDR3 nucleotides: TGCAGTGCTAGGTCACTTAACAGGGGTCCTTACAATGAGCAGTTCTTC.

This clonotype has only a few counts. This chain links TRBV7-9 with TRBJ2-5, with 9 bases aligning to TRBD1. The CDR3 totals 17 residues. After removal of 5 bases from V and 1 base from J, the junction contained 11 bases not matched to a gene. Germline CDR1 reads SEHNR; CDR2 reads FQNEAQ (reference sequence). CDR3 bases: TGTGCCAGCAGCCTTTCCAGGACAGGGGACCTCCAAGAGACCCAGTACTTC. Its translation is CASSLSRTGDLQETQYF.

This clonotype came up many times. The gene calls are TRBV5-1 and TRBJ2-5, with TRBD2 matching over 9 bases. J lost 0 bases, V lost 1 base, and 7 bases had no gene match. This CDR3 region has 17 residues. The germline CDR1 and CDR2 sequences are SGHRS and YFSETQ. The CDR3 sequence is CASSLTVAGAYQETQYF. CDR3 DNA sequence: TGCGCCAGCAGCTTGACAGTAGCGGGGGCATACCAAGAGACCCAGTACTTC.

Only a few counts were recorded for this clonotype. The genes are TRBV7-2 and TRBJ2-1, with D maybe TRBD1 (5 bases). The CDR3 has 15 residues. Per the germline V gene, CDR1 is SGHTA and CDR2 is FQGNSA. V was pared by 1 base and J by 7 bases, with 14 bases between. CDR3 sequence reads: CASSLEAAGRNEQFF. The CDR3 region has the DNA TGTGCCAGCAGCTTAGAGGCCGCAGGGCGGAATGAGCAGTTCTTC.

The sample holds many counts of this clonotype. The chain recombines TRBV29-1 with TRBJ1-1; D gene ambiguous. CDR3 length equals 14 residues. V was shortened by 3 bases and J by 3 bases, with 14 bases between the two germline ends. From germline, CDR1 is SQVTM and CDR2 ANQGSEA. The CDR3 DNA reads as TGCAGCGTTGAGCACTGGGGAGCCGACACTGAAGCTTTCTTT. Its protein product is CSVEHWGADTEAFF.